The 30 T cell receptor beta chains listed next were all sequenced from one sample in a study of blood T cells in healthy people across ages. Primers used in a second PCR of roughly 6 to 11 cycles were a sample-barcoded 5' primer and a J-beta primer mix. TCRdb recomputed calls from the 5' RACE reads with MiXCR, one row per CDR3 protein. The sample gives about 1.6 million distinct CDR3 sequences, 30% to 40% of which show up once; around 11% is in the top ten. What was sequenced was blood. Receptor source: a woman in her 30s in good health.

This clonotype was picked up one time. The genes are TRBV7-9 and TRBJ1-1, with D hard to call. The CDR3 is 11 amino acids. Germline loops: CDR1 SEHNR, CDR2 FQNEAQ (reference sequence). Between the trimmed V and J ends, which lost 5 bases and 10 bases, there was a span of 11 bases. CDR3 in DNA: TGTGCCAGCAGCCCACAAGAGGGAGCTTTCTTT. Residues: CASSPQEGAFF. The complete variable domain, with remaining parts taken from reference TRBV7-9 and TRBJ1-1, reads DTGVSQNPRHKITKRGQNVTFRCDPISEHNRLYWYRQTLGQGPEFLTYFQNEAQLEKSRLLSDRFSAERPKGSFSTLEIQRTEQGDSAMYLCASSPQEGAFFGQGTRLTVV.

This clonotype was found a few times. J is TRBJ1-1 and V is TRBV30; D not resolved. CDR1 GTSNPN and CDR2 SVGIG come from the germline V gene (reference sequence). Between the trimmed V and J ends, which lost 3 bases and 4 bases, there was a span of 12 bases. This CDR3 contains 13 residues. Here the CDR3 reads CAWRAGKSTEAFF. Here the CDR3 DNA reads TGTGCCTGGAGGGCGGGGAAGAGCACTGAAGCTTTCTTT.

This chain joins TRBV20-1 and TRBJ2-1; D is unclear. The CDR3 spans 14 residues. CDR1 is DFQATT and CDR2 is SNEGSKA in the germline V gene (reference sequence). Trimming took 6 bases from V and 12 from J, leaving 24 bases between them. The CDR3 region has the DNA TGCAGTGCCAAAAAGGGTAGTGGAGCCCGTGGGCAGTTCTTC. Translation: CSAKKGSGARGQFF.

The chain joins TRBV20-1 to TRBJ1-5, with D unresolved. This CDR3 has 17 residues. Trimming took 3 bases from V and 0 from J, leaving 18 bases between them. Germline V lookup: CDR1 DFQATT, CDR2 SNEGSKA (reference sequence). The CDR3 reads CSARLEVGLNSNQPQHF. As DNA, the CDR3 is TGCAGTGCTAGGTTGGAGGTAGGGTTGAATAGCAATCAGCCCCAGCATTTT.

This clonotype was recorded a few times. V is TRBV10-3 and J is TRBJ2-4; D tentatively fits TRBD1 or TRBD2 (6 bases each). Germline values: CDR1 ENHRY, CDR2 SYGVKD. The CDR3 loop spans 13 amino acids. Trimming left V 5 bases short and J 13 bases short, with 18 bases between. This CDR3 is CAISPGAAYGQYF. In DNA, the CDR3 is TGTGCCATCAGTCCGGGGGCGGCCTACGGGCAGTACTTC.

In its sample, this clonotype was seen a few times. CDR3 amino acids: CSARGLAGSNEQFF. DNA of the CDR3: TGCAGTGCTAGAGGACTAGCGGGCAGCAATGAGCAGTTCTTC. This chain links TRBV20-1 with TRBJ2-1, with 10 bases matching TRBD2. Germline CDR1 is DFQATT and CDR2 is SNEGSKA (reference sequence). This CDR3 is built from 14 residues. Trimming removed 1 base from V and 6 bases from J; junction bases left unmatched: 3.

A few counts support this clonotype. The junction and the germline gene differ at one end; a read error may be behind it. The rearrangement links TRBV4-1 to TRBJ1-2; 10 nucleotides match TRBD1. CDR1 is MGHRA and CDR2 is YSYEKL in the germline V gene. The CDR3 runs to 17 residues. CDR3 in DNA: TGCGCCAGCAGCCAGGGACAGGGGCCCAACTATAACTATAGCTACACCTTC. As protein: CASSQGQGPNYNYSYTF.

This clonotype was seen at least ten times. V and J are TRBV6-1 and TRBJ2-7; TRBD1 matches 9 bases. The CDR3 runs to 14 residues. The germline V gene has CDR1 MNHNS and CDR2 SASEGT. V trimming: 3 bases; J trimming: 10 bases; junction bases outside the gene matches: 10. CDR3: CASSDAGTGNTQYF. The CDR3 coding sequence is TGTGCCAGCAGTGACGCGGGGACAGGGAATACCCAGTACTTC.

V is TRBV11-2 and J is TRBJ2-3; no reliable D call. Trimming removed 6 bases at V and 6 bases at J, with 10 bases between. This CDR3 region has 12 residues. Germline CDR1 reads SGHAT; CDR2 reads FQNNGV. This CDR3 is CASRQDGDTQYF. CDR3 nucleotides: TGTGCCAGCAGGCAAGATGGGGATACGCAGTATTTT.

The V gene is TRBV19, the J gene TRBJ1-2, with D uncertain. The germline V and J ends were trimmed by 3 bases and 8 bases, with 13 bases remaining between them. The CDR3 is made up of 13 amino acids. Germline CDR1 LNHDA, CDR2 SQIVND (reference sequence). The CDR3 nucleotides are TGTGCCAGTAGTATCTTACAGAAAGAGGGCTACACCTTC. Its protein product is CASSILQKEGYTF.

The chain links TRBV20-1 to TRBJ1-4, with no clear D. V gave up 6 bases and J gave up 10 bases, with 18 bases separating them. CDR3 length: 13 residues. The germline V gene has CDR1 DFQATT and CDR2 SNEGSKA (reference sequence). This chain's CDR3 is CSAAHEDMGKLFF. CDR3 in DNA: TGCAGTGCAGCGCACGAAGACATGGGAAAACTGTTTTTT.

The chain is built from TRBV29-1 and TRBJ1-1; TRBD1 is a possible D gene (6 bases). The CDR3 is 11 residues long. With 6 bases removed from V and 8 bases from J, the gap between germline ends came to 13 bases. The germline gives CDR1 SQVTM, CDR2 ANQGSEA. CDR3 in DNA: TGCAGCGTCGCACGAGACAGGGAAGCTTTCTTT. It codes for CSVARDREAFF.

This clonotype has only a few counts. J is TRBJ2-5 and V is TRBV12-3 or TRBV12-4, with 8 positions matching TRBD2. The junction had 8 bases not matched to a gene; V was cut back by 8 bases and J by 3 bases. The CDR3 runs 14 residues. The DNA for the CDR3 is TGTGCCAGCGGATTGAGTAGCGGGGAAGAGACCCAGTACTTC. Its protein is CASGLSSGEETQYF.

CDR3 sequence (DNA): TGCAGCGTTGCCGGGACAGGGAATAATGAGCAGTTCTTC. Translating gives CSVAGTGNNEQFF. The chain links TRBV29-1 to TRBJ2-1; TRBD1 aligns across 9 bases. CDR3 length equals 13 residues. J gave up 7 bases and V 4 bases, and 5 bases lay outside the gene matches. The germline V gene encodes CDR1 SQVTM and CDR2 ANQGSEA.

The chain is built from TRBV28 and TRBJ2-7, with a weak D call TRBD1 (5 bases). Trimming took off 7 bases at V and 4 bases at J, with 17 bases between the two ends. The CDR3 has 14 amino acids. Germline assignment: CDR1 MDHEN and CDR2 SYDVKM. CDR3 in amino acids: CASMSQGRGYEQYF. Written as DNA, the CDR3 is TGTGCCAGCATGAGTCAGGGAAGGGGTTACGAGCAGTACTTC.

The J gene is TRBJ2-7, the V gene TRBV5-1; D is perhaps TRBD2 (5 bases). Trimming left V 3 bases short and J 3 bases short, with 10 bases between. Per germline, CDR1 SGHRS and CDR2 YFSETQ. This CDR3 comprises 13 residues. The CDR3 sequence: CASSSLDYYEQYF. Written as DNA, the CDR3 is TGCGCCAGCAGCTCGCTTGACTACTACGAGCAGTACTTC.

There are a few counts of this clonotype. The chain recombines TRBV10-2 with TRBJ2-3; D perhaps matches TRBD2 (5 bases). V lost 8 bases and J lost 4, with 13 bases in between. The CDR3 spans 13 residues. The germline V gene encodes CDR1 WSHSY and CDR2 SAAADI. CDR3 bases: TGCGCCAGCGGGTCGAGGGTTTCAGATACGCAGTATTTT. Its protein is CASGSRVSDTQYF.

This clonotype was found many times. The V and J genes are TRBV4-1 and TRBJ2-7; D gene ambiguous. Germline assignment: CDR1 MGHRA and CDR2 YSYEKL. V lost 5 bases, J lost 6 bases, and 14 bases lay in between. This CDR3 has 13 residues. The CDR3 coding sequence is TGCGCCAGCAGCTACCGGGTAGCTAGCGAGCAGTACTTC. Translated, it gives CASSYRVASEQYF.

The gene calls are TRBV29-1 and TRBJ2-2; D uncertain. The CDR3 runs to 13 residues. The V and J ends lost 3 bases and 0 bases respectively, with 5 bases between them. Looked up from germline, CDR1 is SQVTM and CDR2 is ANQGSEA. The CDR3 spells CSVDYSNTGELFF. The CDR3 DNA reads TGCAGCGTTGACTACTCGAACACCGGGGAGCTGTTTTTT.

The V gene is TRBV7-9, the J gene TRBJ2-5; D is perhaps TRBD1 (5 bases). TRBJ2-7 matches the DNA end more closely, so the J call is doubtful. The V gene's germline CDR1 is SEHNR and CDR2 FQNEAQ (reference sequence). CDR3 length: 16 residues. This chain's CDR3 is CASSPTIRVRLDEQYF. CDR3 nucleotides: TGTGCCAGCAGCCCCACCATCAGGGTTAGGTTAGACGAGCAGTACTTC.

This clonotype has just a few counts. The CDR3 DNA reads as TGTGCCTGGAAAAAGACGCTGGACATAGACTATGGCTACACCTTC. Its protein product is CAWKKTLDIDYGYTF. The J gene is TRBJ1-2, the V gene TRBV30, with TRBD1 as a possible D gene (5 bases). CDR3 length: 15 residues. Germline V gene lookup returns CDR1 GTSNPN and CDR2 SVGIG (reference sequence). With 4 bases removed from V and 3 bases from J, the gap between germline ends came to 18 bases. Using reference TRBV30 and TRBJ1-2 for the parts outside the CDR3, the full variable domain is SQTIHQWPATLVQPVGSPLSLECTVEGTSNPNLYWYRQAAGRGLQLLFYSVGIGQISSEVPQNLSASRPQDRQFILSSKKLLLSDSGFYLCAWKKTLDIDYGYTFGSGTRLTVV.

The chain employs TRBV4-1 and TRBJ1-6, with D possibly being TRBD1 (5 bases). This CDR3 has 15 residues. With 1 base removed from V and 10 bases from J, the gap between germline ends came to 14 bases. CDR1 and CDR2 (germline): MGHRA, YSYEKL. CDR3 loop: CASSQGEGKGSPLHF. The CDR3 region has the DNA TGCGCCAGCAGCCAAGGGGAAGGCAAGGGGTCACCCCTCCACTTT.

The rearrangement links TRBV7-9 to TRBJ2-3; D unresolved. The germline gives CDR1 SEHNR, CDR2 FQNEAQ (reference sequence). The CDR3 has 13 residues. Trimming took 8 bases from V and 5 from J, leaving 14 bases between them. The CDR3 is CASQPSTVDTQYF. In DNA, the CDR3 is TGTGCCAGCCAACCCTCTACGGTAGATACGCAGTATTTT.

The rearrangement joins TRBV29-1 to TRBJ2-7; 11 positions match TRBD1. Germline V gene lookup returns CDR1 SQVTM and CDR2 ANQGSEA. The trim removed 5 bases at V and 4 bases at J, leaving 4 bases unmatched. The CDR3 has 13 amino acids. The CDR3: CSVTGTGGYEQYF. DNA for the CDR3: TGCAGCGTTACCGGGACAGGGGGTTACGAGCAGTACTTC.

The chain recombines TRBV7-9 with TRBJ1-2; D is uncertain. V was pared by 6 bases and J by 7 bases, with 21 bases between. This CDR3 is built from 15 residues. Germline-derived CDR1 and CDR2 are SEHNR and FQNEAQ (reference sequence). The CDR3, as DNA: TGTGCCAGCAGTTCTACCAGCTCGGAAAGTAGTGGCTACACCTTC. Translating it yields CASSSTSSESSGYTF. The full variable domain, rest sourced from reference TRBV7-9 and TRBJ1-2, is DTGVSQNPRHKITKRGQNVTFRCDPISEHNRLYWYRQTLGQGPEFLTYFQNEAQLEKSRLLSDRFSAERPKGSFSTLEIQRTEQGDSAMYLCASSSTSSESSGYTFGSGTRLTVV.

This clonotype was recorded a few times. The J gene is TRBJ2-1, the V gene TRBV4-1; 10 nucleotides match TRBD2. This CDR3 spans 17 amino acids. Unmatched junction bases numbered 4, after V lost 0 bases and J lost 2 bases. CDR1 and CDR2 (germline): MGHRA, YSYEKL. Here the CDR3 DNA reads TGCGCCAGCAGCCAAGAGAAAGCGGGAGGGCCCTACAATGAGCAGTTCTTC. Residues: CASSQEKAGGPYNEQFF.

A note on this clonotype: Because the CDR3 is missing its conserved closing phenylalanine or tryptophan, this is likely a read error. The chain has TRBV13 and TRBJ2-1, with D perhaps matching TRBD1 or TRBD2 (5 bases each). CDR1 PRHDT and CDR2 FYEKMQ come from the germline V gene (reference sequence). The ends were cut back, 5 bases at V and 6 bases at J, with 11 bases in the middle. The CDR3 is 13 amino acids. CDR3 loop: CASSQGPRNEQFL. The DNA for the CDR3 is TGTGCCAGCAGCCAGGGACCCCGCAATGAGCAGTTCTTA.

The rearrangement links TRBV7-9 to TRBJ1-1, with D maybe TRBD1 (6 bases). Germline V gene lookup returns CDR1 SEHNR and CDR2 FQNEAQ (reference sequence). V lost 6 bases to trimming and J lost 5 bases, with 13 bases between them. This CDR3 region has 13 residues. CDR3 loop: CASSLGGWTEAFF. The CDR3 DNA reads TGTGCCAGCAGTTTGGGGGGCTGGACTGAAGCTTTCTTT.

This clonotype was seen more than once but under ten times. The V call is TRBV10-3, the J call TRBJ1-1, with TRBD1 identical over 10 bases. The CDR3 consists of 16 residues. Germline V CDR1 and CDR2: ENHRY, SYGVKD. The J segment lost 1 base and the V segment lost 10 bases, leaving 12 bases of the junction unmatched. The CDR3 protein is CATRQGAWRENTEAFF. The CDR3 DNA reads as TGTGCCACGAGACAGGGGGCGTGGAGGGAGAACACTGAAGCTTTCTTT.

This clonotype was detected a few times. The chain combines TRBV25-1 with TRBJ2-7; 9 bases match TRBD2. The CDR3 is 15 amino acids. Germline values: CDR1 MGHDK, CDR2 SYGVNS. V lost 4 bases, J lost 0 bases, and 4 bases stayed unmatched. CDR3 in DNA: TGTGCCAGCAGTGGACGGACTAGCGTCTCCTACGAGCAGTACTTC. It is translated as CASSGRTSVSYEQYF.